The T cell receptor (beta chain) under discussion was sequenced for a study of cytotoxic CD8 clonotypes in ibrutinib-treated CLL. Background on the study: Across the patients, about a dozen were relapsed/refractory, roughly 14 treatment-naive and roughly 17 IGHV unmutated. It was after a median approximately twelve months of treatment, range 6 to 36, that response samples were taken. Findings and limits, study-wide: Baseline-level clonality went beyond age-matched healthy donors and moved in step with circulating CD8+ T-cell counts. Contraction or stability on treatment was seen for public clonotypes, which were uncommon.

Worth noting for this clone: Antigen unknown.

Assay used: immunoSEQ multiplex PCR; TCRdb lists only in-frame clones, some missing. The table shows some 170,000 clones, with more than 70% occurring only once. The CDR3 is 16 residues long. The germline V and J ends were trimmed by 1 base and 9 bases, with 19 bases remaining between them. Germline V gene lookup returns CDR1 MNHNS and CDR2 SASEGT. The chain uses TRBV6-1 and TRBJ1-5; tentatively, D is TRBD1 (6 bases). This TCR was sampled from a human donor with chronic lymphocytic leukemia. Sequencing used PBMCs, obtained at disease progression, from a patient treated with ibrutinib. CDR3 DNA sequence: TGTGCCAGCAGTGAAGAGCAGGCAGGGGCGTCCCGGCCCCAGCATTTT. Its protein is CASSEEQAGASRPQHF.